This T cell receptor beta chain was identified during a study of neoadjuvant anti-PD-1 for oral cavity cancer (dated by TCRdb to about 2021). About the full investigation: Before curative-intent surgical resection, most patients were given three to four biweekly doses of nivolumab at 3 mg/kg. For patients who did not progress, a fourth nivolumab dose was given around day 43, followed by definitive surgical resection on days 50-56. Patients with complete response, partial response or stable disease by RECIST 1.1 were defined as responders, whereas patients with progression were defined as non-responders. The parent correlative cohort had over ten patients and a response rate of 30% to 35%. The research as a whole found: Only three patients per response group were included in the TCR analyses, and larger cohorts for validation were called for by the authors. After neoadjuvant nivolumab, T cell clonality (Gini index) in PBMCs was significantly higher in non-responders than in responders. Higher pretreatment blood Treg/Th17 ratios correlated with both higher pretreatment blood TCRbeta clonality and lower post-treatment tumor TCRbeta clonality.

From cysteine to phenylalanine, the CDR3 is 16 amino acids long. Only the CDR3 portion is preserved as DNA: 48 bases, with reading frame beginning at the first base. The germline V gene encodes CDR1 ENHRY and CDR2 SYGVKD. Germline trimming amounts to 2 bases on V and 5 bases on J, with 10 as the count of junction bases outside the gene matches. A note on this clone: It lacks a known antigen. No per-base quality is available; no much larger clone lies one base away.

For deep sequencing, PBMC libraries mostly used approximately 0.45 ug of input genomic DNA, with six replicates for each sample. TCRbeta libraries were prepared with the immunoSEQ hsTCRbeta kit according to the manufacturer's instructions. The completed libraries were mixed into a single pool at 3 nM, then sequenced with an Illumina NovaSeq 6000 S4 flow cell. The authors processed their data as follows. The immunoSEQ Analyzer was used for raw data preprocessing and quality control. The analysis was restricted to productive rearrangements, with each unique CDR3 amino acid sequence defining a clonotype. Repertoire clonality was estimated as the Gini-Simpson index, which was calculated using the R package tcR. Gini indices were compared with Student's t test, and associations with tumor size change were assessed by Pearson correlation. Entries here come from immuneACCESS through TCRdb and include only in-frame sequences with V and J called. Some clones fail to appear in such tables; in the studies checked, an unresolved V gene covers under half of the shortfall, and the cause of the remainder is unknown. V, J and clone size are those of that table, while D and trimming were read from the DNA. This sample gives about 9,600 clones in total; over 65% of them show up just once. The biggest ten clones account for around 4% of the sample.

In light of the paper, this sample's time point label describes: after neoadjuvant nivolumab, at surgical resection. The patients had newly diagnosed stage II-IVA oral cavity squamous cell carcinoma and had not received any prior systemic or radiation treatment. The cohort was made up of patients with locally advanced, HPV-negative oral cavity squamous cell carcinoma. No culture maintenance or expansion was done, as the peripheral blood mononuclear cells went straight to analysis. Samples were obtained from a longitudinal correlative study of a single-arm phase II trial of neoadjuvant nivolumab in oral cavity squamous cell carcinoma. Genomic DNA-based TCRbeta sequencing was performed on subject-matched pre- and post-treatment PBMCs and tumors from three responders and three non-responders. Peripheral blood mononuclear cells were collected once before nivolumab treatment and again after treatment, at the time of surgery. The Maxwell RSC DNA from Cells kit was used to isolate genomic DNA from PBMCs.

The rearrangement combines TRBV10-3 with TRBJ2-7; TRBD2 fits 9 bases in the junction. The sequences come from PBMCs, collected after nivolumab (anti-PD-1) treatment. This TCR was recovered from a person aged 40-85 years with oral cavity squamous cell carcinoma. Read as DNA, the sequence is TGTGCCATCAGTGAGGGAGAAGGCGGGAGGGTCGACGAGCAGTACTTC. Its product reads: CAISEGEGGRVDEQYF.